The clone carrying this T cell receptor (beta chain) was picked up a small number of times. The data were taken from a study of blood T cell repertoires in COVID-19. Study information: From T cells, B-cell-depleted T cells, or PBMCs came the material, which was cDNA or gDNA.

Under the authors' procedure: Scientists estimated how many nucleated cells there were by amplifying reference gene primers. The method was immunoSEQ multiplex PCR; TCRdb's version includes in-frame clones alone and lacks a portion of them. That table is the source of V, J and clone size, and D and trimming were worked out from the DNA. Seen here are approximately 62,000 clones, approximately 75% observed once, and the top ten hold more than 13%. The germline gives CDR1 SGHNT, CDR2 YENEEA. Deletions cut 3 bases from V and 6 bases from J, with 2 bases between. This CDR3 is 11 amino acids long. Material for sequencing was peripheral blood. This rearrangement joins TRBV11-3 to TRBJ2-2, with D unresolved. The sequence derives from an elderly man with acute or convalescent COVID-19. DNA of the CDR3: TGTGCCAGCAGCTTCGCCGGGGAGCTGTTTTTT. Translating it yields CASSFAGELFF.